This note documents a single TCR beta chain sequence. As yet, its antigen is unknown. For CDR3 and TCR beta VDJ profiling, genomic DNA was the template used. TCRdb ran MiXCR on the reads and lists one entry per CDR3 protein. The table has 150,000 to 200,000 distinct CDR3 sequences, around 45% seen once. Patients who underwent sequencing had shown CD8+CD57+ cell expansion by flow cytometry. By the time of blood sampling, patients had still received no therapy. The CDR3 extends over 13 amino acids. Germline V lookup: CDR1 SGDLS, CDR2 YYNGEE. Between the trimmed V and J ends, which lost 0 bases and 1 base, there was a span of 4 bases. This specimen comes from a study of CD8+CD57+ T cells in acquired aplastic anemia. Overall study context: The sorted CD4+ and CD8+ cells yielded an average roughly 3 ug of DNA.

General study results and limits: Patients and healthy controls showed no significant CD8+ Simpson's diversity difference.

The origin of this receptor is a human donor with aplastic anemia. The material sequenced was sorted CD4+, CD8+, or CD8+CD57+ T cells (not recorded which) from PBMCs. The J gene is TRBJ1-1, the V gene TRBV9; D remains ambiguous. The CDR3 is CASSVVPNTEAFF. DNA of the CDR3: TGTGCCAGCAGCGTAGTACCGAACACTGAAGCTTTCTTT.